The clone carrying this T cell receptor (beta chain) occurred a few times. Under the authors' procedure: Counts of nucleated cells, estimated from reference gene primer amplification, were obtained. This table comes from immunoSEQ multiplex PCR, and its TCRdb copy is limited to in-frame clones, with some not included. V and J calls and clone size are copied from that table; D and trimming were computed from the DNA. The data hold around 320,000 clones, with roughly 85% observed a single time. This record belongs to a study of blood T cell repertoires in COVID-19. Looking at the study overall: Material from acute and convalescent COVID-19 was sourced from the United States, Italy and Spain.

The TCR comes from a human donor in a cohort sampled during active COVID-19. Material: peripheral blood.

The CDR3 DNA reads TGTGCCAGCAGCGTAGGACTAGCGGGGGGCTTGAACACCGGGGAGCTGTTTTTT. It encodes CASSVGLAGGLNTGELFF. The chain carries TRBV9 and TRBJ2-2, with 13 bases that match TRBD2. CDR1 and CDR2 from the germline V gene are SGDLS and YYNGEE. With V trimmed by 0 bases and J by 1 base, 3 bases remained unmatched. The CDR3 loop spans 18 amino acids.